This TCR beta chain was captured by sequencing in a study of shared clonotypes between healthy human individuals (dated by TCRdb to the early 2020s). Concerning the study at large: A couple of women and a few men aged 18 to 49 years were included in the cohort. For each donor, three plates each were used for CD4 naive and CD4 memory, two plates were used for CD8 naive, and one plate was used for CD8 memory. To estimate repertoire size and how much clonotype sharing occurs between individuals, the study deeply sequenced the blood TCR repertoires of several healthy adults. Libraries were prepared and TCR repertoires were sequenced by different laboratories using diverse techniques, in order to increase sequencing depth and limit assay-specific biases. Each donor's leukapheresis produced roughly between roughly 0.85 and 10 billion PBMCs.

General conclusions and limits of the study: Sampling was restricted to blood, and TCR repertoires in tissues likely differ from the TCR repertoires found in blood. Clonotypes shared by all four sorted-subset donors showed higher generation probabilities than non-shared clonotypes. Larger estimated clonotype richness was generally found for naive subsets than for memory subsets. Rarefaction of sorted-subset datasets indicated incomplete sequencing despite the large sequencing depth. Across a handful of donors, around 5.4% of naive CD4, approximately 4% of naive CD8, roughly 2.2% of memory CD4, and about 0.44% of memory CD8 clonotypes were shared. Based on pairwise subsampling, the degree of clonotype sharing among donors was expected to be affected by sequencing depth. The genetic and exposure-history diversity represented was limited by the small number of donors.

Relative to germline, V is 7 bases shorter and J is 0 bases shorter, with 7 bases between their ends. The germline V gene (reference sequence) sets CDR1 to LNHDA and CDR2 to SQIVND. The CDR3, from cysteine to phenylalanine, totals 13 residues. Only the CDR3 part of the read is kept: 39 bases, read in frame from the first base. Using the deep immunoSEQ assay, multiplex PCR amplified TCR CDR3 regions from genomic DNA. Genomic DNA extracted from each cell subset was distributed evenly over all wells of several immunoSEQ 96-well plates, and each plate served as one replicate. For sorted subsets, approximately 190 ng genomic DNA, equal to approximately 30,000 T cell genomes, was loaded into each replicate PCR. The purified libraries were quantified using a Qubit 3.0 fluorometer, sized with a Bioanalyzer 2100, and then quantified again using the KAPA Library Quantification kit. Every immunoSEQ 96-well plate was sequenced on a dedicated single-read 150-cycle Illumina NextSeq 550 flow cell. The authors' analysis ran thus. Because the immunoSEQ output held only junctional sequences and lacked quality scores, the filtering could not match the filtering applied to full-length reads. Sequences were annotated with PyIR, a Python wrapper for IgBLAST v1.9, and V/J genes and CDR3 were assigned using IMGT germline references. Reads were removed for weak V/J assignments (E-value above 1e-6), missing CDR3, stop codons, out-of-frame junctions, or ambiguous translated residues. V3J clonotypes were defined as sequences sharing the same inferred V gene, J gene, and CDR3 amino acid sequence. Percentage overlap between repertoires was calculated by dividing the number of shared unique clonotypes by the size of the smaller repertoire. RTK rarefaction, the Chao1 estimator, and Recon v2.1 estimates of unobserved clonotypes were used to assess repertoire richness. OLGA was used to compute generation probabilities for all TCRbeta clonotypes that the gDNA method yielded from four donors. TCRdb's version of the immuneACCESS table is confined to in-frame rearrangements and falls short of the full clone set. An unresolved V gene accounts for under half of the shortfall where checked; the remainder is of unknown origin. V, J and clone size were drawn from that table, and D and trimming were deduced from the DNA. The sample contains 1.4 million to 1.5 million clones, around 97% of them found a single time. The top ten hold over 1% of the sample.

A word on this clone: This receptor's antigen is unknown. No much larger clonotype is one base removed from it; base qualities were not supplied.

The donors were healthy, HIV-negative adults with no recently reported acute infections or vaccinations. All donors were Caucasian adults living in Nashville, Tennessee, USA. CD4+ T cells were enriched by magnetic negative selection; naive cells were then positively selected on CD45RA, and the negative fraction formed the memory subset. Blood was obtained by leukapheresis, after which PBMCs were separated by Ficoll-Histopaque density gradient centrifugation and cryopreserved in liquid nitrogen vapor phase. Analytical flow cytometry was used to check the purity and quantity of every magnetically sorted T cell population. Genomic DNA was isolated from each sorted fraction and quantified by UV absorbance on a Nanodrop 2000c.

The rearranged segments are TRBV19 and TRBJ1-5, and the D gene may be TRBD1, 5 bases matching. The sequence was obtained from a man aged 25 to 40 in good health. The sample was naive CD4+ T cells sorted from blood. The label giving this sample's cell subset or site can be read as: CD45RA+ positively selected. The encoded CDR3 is CASTGDSNQPQHF. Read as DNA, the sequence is TGTGCCAGTACGGGGGATAGCAATCAGCCCCAGCATTTT.